A selection of T cell receptor beta chains follows, all from one sample in a study of blood T cells in healthy people across ages. TCRdb ran MiXCR on the 5' RACE reads and lists one entry per CDR3 protein. The sample includes under 1,000,000 distinct CDR3 sequences, about half of them seen just once. The specimen was blood. Receptors originate from an older man in good health. CDR3s include the opening cysteine and the closing phenylalanine or tryptophan. A D gene is named only where the DNA matches it firmly.

NA TRBV4-2 16 CASSQDPQGSYNEQYF
TRBD2 TRBV9 16 CASSLGRLAGADTQYF
TRBD2 TRBV19 16 CASSIYGLAGVNEQFF
NA TRBV9 13 CASSVVAYNEQFF
NA TRBV6-1 15 CASSDPGSSNQPQHF
NA TRBV10-3 15 CAIGGPQDPGDTQYF
TRBD2 TRBV7-2 15 CASSTETSLLHEQCF
NA TRBV10-1 13 CASSGQPDNEQFF
NA TRBV7-3 15 CASSGGAGTTDTQYF
NA TRBV5-1 14 CASSQDRLEGEQYF
NA TRBV5-6 17 CASSPLSPMLVGETQYF
NA TRBV4-3 14 CASSQGGSTETQYF
TRBD2 TRBV3-1 16 CASSPGLAGAVDTQYF
NA TRBV6-2/TRBV6-3 17 CASSYTLRDFNTYEQYF
NA TRBV20-1 13 CSAKLAARYEQYF
NA TRBV7-6 14 CASSLDPTGNTQYF
NA TRBV12-3/TRBV12-4 17 CASSKGGANVGPYEQYF
NA TRBV28 15 CASSWVVVSGETQYF
TRBD2 TRBV7-3 17 CASSPRLGGSGTGELFF
NA TRBV2 13 CASSRTFNQPQHF